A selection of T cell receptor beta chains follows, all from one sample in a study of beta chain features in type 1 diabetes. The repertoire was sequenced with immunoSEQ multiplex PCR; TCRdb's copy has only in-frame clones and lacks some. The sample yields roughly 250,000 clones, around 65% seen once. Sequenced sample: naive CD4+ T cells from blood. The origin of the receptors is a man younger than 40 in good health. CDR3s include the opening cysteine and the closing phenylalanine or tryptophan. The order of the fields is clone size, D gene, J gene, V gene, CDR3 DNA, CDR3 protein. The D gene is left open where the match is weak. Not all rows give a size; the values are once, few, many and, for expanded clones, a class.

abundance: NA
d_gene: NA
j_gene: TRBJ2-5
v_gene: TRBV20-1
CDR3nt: TGCAGCGGCCTCCGGGCCGAGACCCAGTACTTC
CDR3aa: CSGLRAETQYF

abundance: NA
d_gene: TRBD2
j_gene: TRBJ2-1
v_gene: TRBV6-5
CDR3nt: TGTGCCAGCAGTTACGGACTAGCGGAGTACAATGAGCAGTTCTTC
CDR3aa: CASSYGLAEYNEQFF

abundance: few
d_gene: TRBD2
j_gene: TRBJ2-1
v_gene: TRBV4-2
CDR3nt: TGTGCCAGCAGCCTTAATTCCGGGACTAGCGCAATAGGGGAGCAGTTCTTC
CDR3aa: CASSLNSGTSAIGEQFF

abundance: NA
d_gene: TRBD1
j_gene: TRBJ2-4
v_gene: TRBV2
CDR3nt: TGTGCCAGCAGTGAGGACAGGACATCCAAAAACATTCAGTACTTC
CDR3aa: CASSEDRTSKNIQYF

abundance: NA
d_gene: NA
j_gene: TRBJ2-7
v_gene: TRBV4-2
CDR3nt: TGTGCCAGCAGCCAAGCGGTCAGGAGCCTTGGGGACGAGCAGTACTTC
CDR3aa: CASSQAVRSLGDEQYF

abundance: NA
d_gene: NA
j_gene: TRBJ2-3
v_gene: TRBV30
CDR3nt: TGTGCCTGGAGTGTGCAAGCAGATACGCAGTATTTT
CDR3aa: CAWSVQADTQYF

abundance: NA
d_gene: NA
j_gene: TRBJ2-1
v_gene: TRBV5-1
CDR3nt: TGCGCCAGCAGCTTGAACGCGGGGAGCTCCTACAATGAGCAGTTCTTC
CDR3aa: CASSLNAGSSYNEQFF

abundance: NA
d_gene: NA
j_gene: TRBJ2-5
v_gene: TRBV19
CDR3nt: TGTGCCAGTAGTCCACGACAGTACCAACGCAAAGAGACCCAGTACTTC
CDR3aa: CASSPRQYQRKETQYF

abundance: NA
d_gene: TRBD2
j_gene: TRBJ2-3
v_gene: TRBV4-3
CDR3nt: TGCGCCAGCAGCGTAGGGGAGGGAGATACGCAGTATTTT
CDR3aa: CASSVGEGDTQYF

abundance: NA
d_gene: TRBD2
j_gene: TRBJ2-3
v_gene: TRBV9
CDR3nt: TGTGCCAGCAGCGTAGGAGTTAGCGGGAGTGGAGCAGATACGCAGTATTTT
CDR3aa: CASSVGVSGSGADTQYF

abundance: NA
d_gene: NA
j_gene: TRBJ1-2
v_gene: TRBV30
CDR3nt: TGTGCCTGGAGTGTACAGCAGGGCCCCTATGGCTACACCTTC
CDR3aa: CAWSVQQGPYGYTF

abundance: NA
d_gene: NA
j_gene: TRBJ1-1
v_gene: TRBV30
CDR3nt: TGTGCCTACCGCGGAGGGGGGATGGCTGAAGCTTTCTTT
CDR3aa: CAYRGGGMAEAFF

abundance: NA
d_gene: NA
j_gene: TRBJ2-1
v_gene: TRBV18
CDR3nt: TGTGCCAGCTCACCAGGGGAGATGCAGTTCTTC
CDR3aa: CASSPGEMQFF

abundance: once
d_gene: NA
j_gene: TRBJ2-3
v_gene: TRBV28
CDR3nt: TGTGCCAGCAGTCCTGGAGGGACGGATACGCAGTATTTT
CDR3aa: CASSPGGTDTQYF

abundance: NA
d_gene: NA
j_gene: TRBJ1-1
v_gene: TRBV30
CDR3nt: TGTGCCTGGAGTCCGGAGTTCGGGGGGAGGACTGAAGCTTTCTTT
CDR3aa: CAWSPEFGGRTEAFF

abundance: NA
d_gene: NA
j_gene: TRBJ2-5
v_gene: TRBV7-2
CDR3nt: TGTGCCAGCAGGCTAGGCCGGGGAAGCGGCCAAGAGACCCAGTACTTC
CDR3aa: CASRLGRGSGQETQYF

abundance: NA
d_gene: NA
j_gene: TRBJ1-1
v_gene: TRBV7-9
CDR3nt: TGTGCCACCCAAACGAAGGAGAACACTGAAGCTTTCTTT
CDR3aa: CATQTKENTEAFF

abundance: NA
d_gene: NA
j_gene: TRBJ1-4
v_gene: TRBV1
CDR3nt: TGCACCAGCAGCCGGGAAAAACTGTTTTTT
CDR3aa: CTSSREKLFF

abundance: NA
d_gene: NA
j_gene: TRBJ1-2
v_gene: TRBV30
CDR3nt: TGTGCCTTGCATGGCTACACCTTC
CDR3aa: CALHGYTF

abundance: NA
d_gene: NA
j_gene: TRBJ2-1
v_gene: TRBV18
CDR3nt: TGTGCCAGCTCACTTGGGAATGAGCAGTTCTTC
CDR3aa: CASSLGNEQFF

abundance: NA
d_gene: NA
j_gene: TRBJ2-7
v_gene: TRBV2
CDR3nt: TGTGCCAGCAGCCTTGCTGCGGGGCTCGAGCAGTACTTC
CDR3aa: CASSLAAGLEQYF

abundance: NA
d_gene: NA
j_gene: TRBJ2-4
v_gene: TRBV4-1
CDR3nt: TGCGCCAGCAGCCAAGACTTGATCCCCGGTCCTCAGGACTTC
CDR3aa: CASSQDLIPGPQDF

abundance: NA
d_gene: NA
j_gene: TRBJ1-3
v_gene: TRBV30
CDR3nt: TGTGCCTGGGGAGACAGCCCTGGAAACACCATATATTTT
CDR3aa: CAWGDSPGNTIYF

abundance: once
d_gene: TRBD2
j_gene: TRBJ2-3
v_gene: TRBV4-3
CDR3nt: TGCGCCAGCAGCCAAGAAGAAGGCGGGAGGGGCACAGATACGCAGTATTTT
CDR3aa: CASSQEEGGRGTDTQYF

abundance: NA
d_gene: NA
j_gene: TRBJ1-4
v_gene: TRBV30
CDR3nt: TGTGCCTGGAGCGAGACCTGGACAGCAGCAACTAATGAAAAACTGTTTTTT
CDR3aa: CAWSETWTAATNEKLFF

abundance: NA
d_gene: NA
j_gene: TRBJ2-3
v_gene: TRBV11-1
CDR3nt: TGTGCCAGCAATGGGGGCCTCCTAGATACGCAGTATTTT
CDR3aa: CASNGGLLDTQYF

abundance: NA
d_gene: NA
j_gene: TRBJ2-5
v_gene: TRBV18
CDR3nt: TGTGCCAGCTCACCAACAGGACAAGAGACCCAGTACTTC
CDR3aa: CASSPTGQETQYF

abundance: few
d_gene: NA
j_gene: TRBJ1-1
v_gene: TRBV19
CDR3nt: TGTGCCAGTAGTATACAGAACACTGAAGCTTTCTTT
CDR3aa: CASSIQNTEAFF

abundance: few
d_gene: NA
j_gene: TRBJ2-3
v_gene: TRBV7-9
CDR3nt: TGTGCCAGCAGCTTAGCAACACATAGCACAGATACGCAGTATTTT
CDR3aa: CASSLATHSTDTQYF

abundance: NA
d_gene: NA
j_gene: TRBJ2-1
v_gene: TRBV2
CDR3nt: TGTGCCAGCAGTGAAACTCCTACCTACAATGAGCAGTTCTTC
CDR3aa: CASSETPTYNEQFF

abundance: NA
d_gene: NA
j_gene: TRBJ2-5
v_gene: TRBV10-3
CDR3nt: TGTGCCATCAGTGGGCAGGGAGGAAGCTTTGGGGAGACCCAGTACTTC
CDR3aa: CAISGQGGSFGETQYF

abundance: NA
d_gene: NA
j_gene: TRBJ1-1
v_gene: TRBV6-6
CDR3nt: TGTGCCAGCAGTTACTCTGGGGGGCCGAACACTGAAGCTTTCTTT
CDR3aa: CASSYSGGPNTEAFF

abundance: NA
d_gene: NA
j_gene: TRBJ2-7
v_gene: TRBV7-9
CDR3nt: TGTGCCAGCAGCTTACCGGGGGCCCACGAGCAGTACTTC
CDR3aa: CASSLPGAHEQYF

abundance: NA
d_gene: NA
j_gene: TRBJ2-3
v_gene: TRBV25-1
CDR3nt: TGTGCCAGCAGTGGCCAGGGGAGAGATACGCAGTATTTT
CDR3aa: CASSGQGRDTQYF

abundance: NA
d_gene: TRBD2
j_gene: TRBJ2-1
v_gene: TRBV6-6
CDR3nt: TGTGCCAGCGGCGTGTTAGCGGGGGCATTCTACAATGAGCAGTTCTTC
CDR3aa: CASGVLAGAFYNEQFF

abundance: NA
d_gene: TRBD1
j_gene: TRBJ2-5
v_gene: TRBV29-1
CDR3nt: TGCAGCGTTGGAAGGGACAGGGGAGAGACCCAGTACTTC
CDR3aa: CSVGRDRGETQYF

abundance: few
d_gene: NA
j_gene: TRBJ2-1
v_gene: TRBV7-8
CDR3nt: TGTGCCAGCAGCTTAGGGGGACGCGGTGACTACAATGAGCAGTTCTTC
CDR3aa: CASSLGGRGDYNEQFF

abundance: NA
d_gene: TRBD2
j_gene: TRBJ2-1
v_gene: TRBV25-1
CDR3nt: TGTGCCAGCAGTGAACGCGGGAGTTCCAATGAGCAGTTCTTC
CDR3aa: CASSERGSSNEQFF

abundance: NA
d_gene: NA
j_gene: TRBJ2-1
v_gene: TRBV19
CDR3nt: TGTGCCAGTAGGCACGCCCAAGAGTACAATGAGCAGTTCTTC
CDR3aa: CASRHAQEYNEQFF

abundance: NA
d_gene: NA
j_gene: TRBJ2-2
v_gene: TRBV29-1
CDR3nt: TGCAGCGTCTCATGGGGGAGAGCCGGGGAGCTGTTTTTT
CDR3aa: CSVSWGRAGELFF

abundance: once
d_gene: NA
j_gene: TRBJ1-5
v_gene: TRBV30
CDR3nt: TGTGCCTGGAGCGGAAAAGGACGAGCCCAGCCCCAGCATTTT
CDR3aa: CAWSGKGRAQPQHF

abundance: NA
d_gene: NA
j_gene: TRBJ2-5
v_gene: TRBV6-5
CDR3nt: TGTGCCAGCAGACCCCTTAGGGGAGAGACCCAGTACTTC
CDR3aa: CASRPLRGETQYF

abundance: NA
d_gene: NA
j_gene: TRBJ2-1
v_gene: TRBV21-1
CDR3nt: TGTGCCAGCAGCAAAAGGAGAAATGAGCAGTTCTTC
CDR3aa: CASSKRRNEQFF

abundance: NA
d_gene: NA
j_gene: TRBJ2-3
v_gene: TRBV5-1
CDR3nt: TGCGCCAGCAGCTTGGCCGAAGGTATTACAGATACGCAGTATTTT
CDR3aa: CASSLAEGITDTQYF

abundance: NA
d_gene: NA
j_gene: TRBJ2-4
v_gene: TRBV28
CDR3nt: TGTGCCAGCAGGGGGGCTGGGACCGGACTAGCCAAAAACATTCAGTACTTC
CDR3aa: CASRGAGTGLAKNIQYF

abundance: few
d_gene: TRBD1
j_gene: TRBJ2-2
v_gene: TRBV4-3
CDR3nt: TGCGCCAGCAGCCGGACCGGGACAGGGTTCACCGGGGAGCTGTTTTTT
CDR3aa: CASSRTGTGFTGELFF

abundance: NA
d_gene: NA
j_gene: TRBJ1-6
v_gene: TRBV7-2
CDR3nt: TGTGCCAGCAGCCAAAGACAGAATTCACCCCTCCACTTT
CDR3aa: CASSQRQNSPLHF

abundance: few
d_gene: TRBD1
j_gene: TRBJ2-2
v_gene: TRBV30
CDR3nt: TGTGCCTGGAAACGGACAGGCACCGGGGAGCTGTTTTTT
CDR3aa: CAWKRTGTGELFF